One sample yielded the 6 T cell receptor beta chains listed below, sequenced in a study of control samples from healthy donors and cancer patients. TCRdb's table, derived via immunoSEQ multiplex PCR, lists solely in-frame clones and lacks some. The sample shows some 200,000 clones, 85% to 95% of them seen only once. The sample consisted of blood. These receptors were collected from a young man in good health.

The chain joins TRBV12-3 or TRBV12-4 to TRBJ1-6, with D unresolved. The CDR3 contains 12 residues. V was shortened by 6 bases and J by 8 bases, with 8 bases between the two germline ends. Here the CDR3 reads CASSFGDSPLHF. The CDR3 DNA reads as TGTGCCAGCAGCTTTGGGGATTCACCCCTCCACTTT.

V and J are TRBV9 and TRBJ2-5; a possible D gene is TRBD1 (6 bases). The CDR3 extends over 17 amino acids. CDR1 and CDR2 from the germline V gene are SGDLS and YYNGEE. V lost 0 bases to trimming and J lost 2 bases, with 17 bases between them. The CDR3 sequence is CASSVVGVQGGQETQYF. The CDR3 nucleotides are TGTGCCAGCAGCGTAGTAGGCGTACAGGGTGGTCAAGAGACCCAGTACTTC. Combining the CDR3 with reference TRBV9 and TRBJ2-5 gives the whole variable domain DSGVTQTPKHLITATGQRVTLRCSPRSGDLSVYWYQQSLDQGLQFLIQYYNGEERAKGNILERFSAQQFPDLHSELNLSSLELGDSALYFCASSVVGVQGGQETQYFGPGTRLLVL.

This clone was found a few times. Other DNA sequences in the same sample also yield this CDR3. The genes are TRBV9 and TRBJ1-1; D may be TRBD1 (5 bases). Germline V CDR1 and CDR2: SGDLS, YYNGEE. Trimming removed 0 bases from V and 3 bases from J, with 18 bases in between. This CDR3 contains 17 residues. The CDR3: CASSVGAAGGGDTEAFF. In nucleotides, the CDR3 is TGTGCCAGCAGCGTAGGGGCGGCGGGGGGTGGAGACACTGAAGCTTTCTTT.

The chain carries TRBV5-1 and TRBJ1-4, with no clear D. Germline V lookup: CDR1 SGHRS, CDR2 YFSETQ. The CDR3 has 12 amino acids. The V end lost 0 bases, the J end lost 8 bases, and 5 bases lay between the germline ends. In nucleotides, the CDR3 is TGCGCCAGCAGCTTGGACGAGGAAAAACTGTTTTTT. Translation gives CASSLDEEKLFF.

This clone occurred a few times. DNA for the CDR3: TGTGCCAGTAGTCCCTGGACAGGGAGGAACACTGAAGCTTTCTTT. Residues: CASSPWTGRNTEAFF. The rearrangement links TRBV19 to TRBJ1-1, with TRBD1 matching 8 bases. The CDR3 is made up of 15 amino acids. Per germline, CDR1 LNHDA and CDR2 SQIVND (reference sequence). V lost 5 bases to trimming and J lost 1 base; unmatched junction nucleotides: 6.

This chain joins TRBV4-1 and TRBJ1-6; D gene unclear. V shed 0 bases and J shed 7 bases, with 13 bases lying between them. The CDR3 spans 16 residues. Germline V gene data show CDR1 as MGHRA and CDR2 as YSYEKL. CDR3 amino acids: CASSQEFAGGNSPLHF. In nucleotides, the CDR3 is TGCGCCAGCAGCCAAGAATTCGCAGGCGGCAATTCACCCCTCCACTTT.